The rows below give T cell receptor beta chains drawn from one sample of a study of cytomegalovirus exposure and HLA in healthy donors. Measured with immunoSEQ multiplex PCR; TCRdb has only the in-frame clones, and not every one. Here the sample spans 60,000 to 90,000 clones, roughly 80% being singletons. The sequencing sample was made of PBMCs. These receptor sequences come from a man aged 25 to 45 in good health and CMV-seronegative. The CDR3 runs from the conserved cysteine through the conserved F or W. The D gene is left open where the match is weak. Only some rows state a clone size, as once, few, many or a class for expanded clones.

V gene: TRBV5-1
clone size: once
D gene: NA
J gene: TRBJ1-2
CDR3 protein: CASSRGGEGYGYTF
CDR3 DNA: TGCGCCAGCAGCCGAGGGGGAGAGGGCTATGGCTACACCTTC

V gene: TRBV7-2
clone size: NA
D gene: TRBD1
J gene: TRBJ1-5
CDR3 protein: CASSWTGTGNQPQHF
CDR3 DNA: TGTGCCAGCAGCTGGACCGGGACAGGGAATCAGCCCCAGCATTTT

V gene: TRBV11-2
clone size: once
D gene: TRBD1
J gene: TRBJ2-2
CDR3 protein: CASSLAKGAISAGELFF
CDR3 DNA: TGTGCCAGCAGCTTAGCTAAGGGGGCGATTTCTGCCGGGGAGCTGTTTTTT

V gene: TRBV7-2
clone size: NA
D gene: TRBD2
J gene: TRBJ2-1
CDR3 protein: CASSAHPGTSGGNEQFF
CDR3 DNA: TGTGCCAGCAGCGCACATCCCGGGACTAGCGGGGGGAATGAGCAGTTCTTC

V gene: TRBV6-1
clone size: NA
D gene: NA
J gene: TRBJ1-5
CDR3 protein: CASSGTFSRQPQHF
CDR3 DNA: TGTGCCAGCAGCGGGACATTTTCGCGTCAGCCCCAGCATTTT

V gene: TRBV21-1
clone size: NA
D gene: NA
J gene: TRBJ2-1
CDR3 protein: CASSGSPKGVKFF
CDR3 DNA: TGTGCCAGCAGCGGCAGCCCGAAGGGGGTCAAGTTCTTC

V gene: TRBV7-9
clone size: NA
D gene: NA
J gene: TRBJ1-3
CDR3 protein: CASSRAGGSPGNTIYF
CDR3 DNA: TGTGCCAGCAGTCGAGCGGGGGGCTCTCCGGGAAACACCATATATTTT

V gene: TRBV30
clone size: NA
D gene: TRBD1
J gene: TRBJ1-5
CDR3 protein: CAWSVGTGGEGQPQHF
CDR3 DNA: TGTGCCTGGAGTGTAGGGACAGGGGGCGAAGGTCAGCCCCAGCATTTT

V gene: TRBV11-2
clone size: NA
D gene: TRBD2
J gene: TRBJ2-5
CDR3 protein: CASSLGGGTQETQYF
CDR3 DNA: TGTGCCAGCAGCTTGGGCGGGGGGACCCAAGAGACCCAGTACTTC

V gene: TRBV14
clone size: NA
D gene: NA
J gene: TRBJ2-7
CDR3 protein: CASSQVGTYEQYF
CDR3 DNA: TGTGCCAGCAGCCAAGTGGGCACCTACGAGCAGTACTTC

V gene: TRBV6-5
clone size: NA
D gene: NA
J gene: TRBJ2-7
CDR3 protein: CASSYSIPPDEQYF
CDR3 DNA: TGTGCCAGCAGTTATTCGATTCCGCCGGACGAGCAGTACTTC

V gene: TRBV20-1
clone size: NA
D gene: NA
J gene: TRBJ2-1
CDR3 protein: CSASRAGGLLF
CDR3 DNA: TGCAGTGCTAGTCGGGCAGGGGGGTTGCTCTTC

V gene: TRBV5-1
clone size: NA
D gene: NA
J gene: TRBJ1-1
CDR3 protein: CASSYEGRTEAFF
CDR3 DNA: TGCGCCAGCAGCTACGAGGGTCGAACTGAAGCTTTCTTT

V gene: TRBV19
clone size: NA
D gene: NA
J gene: TRBJ2-2
CDR3 protein: CASSEDSTAGELFF
CDR3 DNA: TGTGCCAGTAGTGAGGACTCCACGGCCGGGGAGCTGTTTTTT

V gene: TRBV19
clone size: NA
D gene: NA
J gene: TRBJ2-6
CDR3 protein: CASRRSTSGANVLTF
CDR3 DNA: TGTGCCAGTAGGAGAAGTACCTCTGGGGCCAACGTCCTGACTTTC

V gene: TRBV27
clone size: NA
D gene: NA
J gene: TRBJ1-1
CDR3 protein: CASRNRVLTEAFF
CDR3 DNA: TGTGCCAGCAGGAACAGGGTATTAACTGAAGCTTTCTTT

V gene: TRBV7-2
clone size: NA
D gene: NA
J gene: TRBJ1-5
CDR3 protein: CASSFGLRGGNQPQHF
CDR3 DNA: TGTGCCAGCAGCTTCGGCCTTAGGGGCGGCAATCAGCCCCAGCATTTT

V gene: TRBV5-1
clone size: NA
D gene: TRBD2
J gene: TRBJ2-1
CDR3 protein: CASSDQLAGFDNEQFF
CDR3 DNA: TGCGCCAGCAGCGATCAACTAGCGGGCTTTGACAATGAGCAGTTCTTC

V gene: TRBV4-2
clone size: NA
D gene: TRBD2
J gene: TRBJ2-1
CDR3 protein: CAACGTSSSEQFF
CDR3 DNA: TGTGCCGCCTGTGGGACTAGCTCAAGTGAGCAGTTCTTC

V gene: TRBV6-5
clone size: NA
D gene: NA
J gene: TRBJ1-1
CDR3 protein: CASARSSNTEAFF
CDR3 DNA: TGTGCCAGCGCCCGGTCGTCGAACACTGAAGCTTTCTTT

V gene: TRBV6-1
clone size: NA
D gene: NA
J gene: TRBJ2-1
CDR3 protein: CASSEHGGSATEQFF
CDR3 DNA: TGTGCCAGCAGTGAACACGGCGGTTCCGCCACTGAGCAGTTCTTC

V gene: TRBV2
clone size: NA
D gene: NA
J gene: TRBJ1-5
CDR3 protein: CASSDKRFGVNQPQHF
CDR3 DNA: TGTGCCAGCAGTGACAAGAGGTTCGGGGTCAATCAGCCCCAGCATTTT

V gene: TRBV4-1
clone size: few
D gene: TRBD2
J gene: TRBJ2-2
CDR3 protein: CASSQVLAGNTGELFF
CDR3 DNA: TGCGCCAGCAGCCAAGTACTAGCGGGAAACACCGGGGAGCTGTTTTTT

V gene: TRBV19
clone size: NA
D gene: TRBD2
J gene: TRBJ2-7
CDR3 protein: CASTPGTSRGEQYF
CDR3 DNA: TGTGCCAGTACCCCCGGGACTAGCAGGGGCGAGCAGTACTTC

V gene: TRBV10-3
clone size: NA
D gene: TRBD2
J gene: TRBJ2-1
CDR3 protein: CAISEVLGSGRGNEQFF
CDR3 DNA: TGTGCCATCAGTGAGGTCCTGGGCAGCGGGAGGGGTAATGAGCAGTTCTTC

V gene: TRBV7-8
clone size: NA
D gene: NA
J gene: TRBJ2-1
CDR3 protein: CASSLPPNEQFF
CDR3 DNA: TGTGCCAGCAGCCTTCCCCCCAATGAGCAGTTCTTC

V gene: TRBV9
clone size: NA
D gene: NA
J gene: TRBJ2-2
CDR3 protein: CASSPGGISAGELFF
CDR3 DNA: TGTGCCAGCAGCCCAGGGGGGATAAGCGCCGGGGAGCTGTTTTTT

V gene: TRBV30
clone size: NA
D gene: NA
J gene: TRBJ2-5
CDR3 protein: CAWSVPPGSRQETQYF
CDR3 DNA: TGTGCCTGGAGTGTACCTCCGGGGAGTAGGCAAGAGACCCAGTACTTC

V gene: TRBV6-5
clone size: NA
D gene: TRBD1
J gene: TRBJ1-2
CDR3 protein: CASSETGKDYGYTF
CDR3 DNA: TGTGCCAGCAGTGAGACAGGGAAAGACTATGGCTACACCTTC

V gene: TRBV28
clone size: NA
D gene: NA
J gene: TRBJ1-1
CDR3 protein: CASSHADSRNTEAFF
CDR3 DNA: TGTGCCAGCAGCCACGCTGACAGCCGGAACACTGAAGCTTTCTTT

V gene: TRBV6-1
clone size: NA
D gene: NA
J gene: TRBJ2-3
CDR3 protein: CASSVGQTASTDTQYF
CDR3 DNA: TGTGCCAGCAGTGTAGGACAGACCGCTAGCACAGATACGCAGTATTTT

V gene: TRBV5-7
clone size: NA
D gene: NA
J gene: TRBJ1-1
CDR3 protein: CASSLEVRGGNTEAFF
CDR3 DNA: TGTGCCAGCAGCTTGGAAGTAAGGGGGGGGAACACTGAAGCTTTCTTT

V gene: TRBV18
clone size: once
D gene: NA
J gene: TRBJ1-2
CDR3 protein: CASSPPAQGEVNYGYTF
CDR3 DNA: TGTGCCAGCTCACCACCGGCACAGGGTGAAGTTAACTATGGCTACACCTTC

V gene: TRBV27
clone size: few
D gene: TRBD1
J gene: TRBJ2-2
CDR3 protein: CASSQDRGPGELFF
CDR3 DNA: TGTGCCAGCAGCCAGGACAGGGGACCCGGGGAGCTGTTTTTT

V gene: TRBV7-9
clone size: NA
D gene: TRBD1
J gene: TRBJ2-5
CDR3 protein: CASSFWTGGEETQYF
CDR3 DNA: TGTGCCAGCAGCTTCTGGACAGGGGGGGAAGAGACCCAGTACTTC

V gene: TRBV9
clone size: NA
D gene: TRBD1
J gene: TRBJ1-3
CDR3 protein: CASSGQGYTIYF
CDR3 DNA: TGTGCCAGCAGCGGACAGGGATACACCATATATTTT

V gene: TRBV30
clone size: NA
D gene: TRBD1
J gene: TRBJ2-3
CDR3 protein: CASDRGTSTDTQYF
CDR3 DNA: TGTGCCTCCGACAGGGGGACTAGCACAGATACGCAGTATTTT

V gene: TRBV25-1
clone size: NA
D gene: NA
J gene: TRBJ2-3
CDR3 protein: CASSSGSEGDTQYF
CDR3 DNA: TGTGCCAGCAGTTCAGGGTCGGAAGGAGATACGCAGTATTTT

V gene: TRBV6-5
clone size: NA
D gene: TRBD1
J gene: TRBJ1-6
CDR3 protein: CASSRQGSNSPLHF
CDR3 DNA: TGTGCCAGCAGCCGACAGGGATCCAATTCACCCCTCCACTTT

V gene: TRBV9
clone size: NA
D gene: TRBD2
J gene: TRBJ2-1
CDR3 protein: CASSSILSGNHYNEQFF
CDR3 DNA: TGTGCCAGCAGCTCCATCCTTAGCGGGAACCACTACAATGAGCAGTTCTTC